The TCR beta chain under discussion was sequenced for a study of PD-1 blockade in classical Hodgkin lymphoma. The protocol was immunoSEQ multiplex PCR, while the TCRdb copy is restricted to in-frame clones and leaves out a portion. In the table there are almost 95,000 clones, around 80% of which are singletons. Study-wide findings and caveats: Later analyses included only patients treated at least 1 year post-ASCT. CD4+ TCR diversity, unlike CD8+, rose significantly by C4D1. Baseline diversity was lower in partial responders and progressors than complete responders. Repertoire difference causes, possibly disease activity or prior therapy, remain undefined.

CDR1 and CDR2 from the germline V gene are SGHDN and FVKESK. After removal of 5 bases from V and 3 bases from J, the junction contained 9 bases not matched to a gene. The CDR3 has 15 residues. Time point denoted: cycle 4 day 1 (C4D1), after about 6 weeks of nivolumab. Each patient experienced a relapse that followed autologous stem cell transplantation, and brentuximab vedotin exposure varied. In this sample, this clone turned up once. No antigen is known for it. Sequenced material: peripheral blood mononuclear cells (PBMCs), taken before the fourth cycle of nivolumab. This chain uses TRBV14 with TRBJ1-2, with 7 bases fitting TRBD1. The sequence came from a human donor with classical Hodgkin lymphoma. The CDR3, as DNA: TGTGCCAGCAGCACCCGACAGGGTTTCGACTATGGCTACACCTTC. Protein: CASSTRQGFDYGYTF.